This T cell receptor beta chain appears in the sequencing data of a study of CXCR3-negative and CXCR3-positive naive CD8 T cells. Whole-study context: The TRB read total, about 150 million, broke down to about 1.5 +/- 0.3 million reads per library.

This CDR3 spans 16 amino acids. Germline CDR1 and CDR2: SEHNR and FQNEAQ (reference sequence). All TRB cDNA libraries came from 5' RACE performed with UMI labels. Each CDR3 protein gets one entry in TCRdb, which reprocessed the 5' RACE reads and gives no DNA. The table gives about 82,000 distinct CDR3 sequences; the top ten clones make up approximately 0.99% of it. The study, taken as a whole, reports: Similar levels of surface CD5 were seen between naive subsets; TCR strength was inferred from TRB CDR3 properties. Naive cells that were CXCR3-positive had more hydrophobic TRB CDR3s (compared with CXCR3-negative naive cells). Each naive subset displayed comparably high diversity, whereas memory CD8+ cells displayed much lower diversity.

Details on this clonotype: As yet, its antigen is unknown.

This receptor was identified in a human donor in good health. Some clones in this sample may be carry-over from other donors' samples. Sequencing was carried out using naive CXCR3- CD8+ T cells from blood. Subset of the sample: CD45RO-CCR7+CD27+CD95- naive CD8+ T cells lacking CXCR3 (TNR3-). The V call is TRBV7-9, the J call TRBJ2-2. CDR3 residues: CASSKISSENTGELFF.